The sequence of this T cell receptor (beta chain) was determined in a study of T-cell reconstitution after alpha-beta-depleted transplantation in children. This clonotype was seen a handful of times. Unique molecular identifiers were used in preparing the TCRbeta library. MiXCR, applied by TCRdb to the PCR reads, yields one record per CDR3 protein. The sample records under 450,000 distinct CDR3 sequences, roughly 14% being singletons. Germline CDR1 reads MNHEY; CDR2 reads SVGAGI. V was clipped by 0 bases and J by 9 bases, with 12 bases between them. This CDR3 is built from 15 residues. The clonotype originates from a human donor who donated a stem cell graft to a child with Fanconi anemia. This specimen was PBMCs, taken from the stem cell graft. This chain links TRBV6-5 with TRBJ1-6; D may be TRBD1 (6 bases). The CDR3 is CASSYSNRGSSPLHF. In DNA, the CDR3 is TGTGCCAGCAGTTACTCGAATAGGGGGAGTTCACCCCTCCACTTT.